These 18 T cell receptor beta chains originate from one sample sequenced in a study of T cell responses to AZD1222 COVID-19 vaccine. Generated by immunoSEQ multiplex PCR, the TCRdb table keeps only in-frame clones and is missing some. Of about 130,000 clones in the sample, around 90% were seen once. This specimen was peripheral blood, taken on day 0 of AZD1222 vaccination. The origin of the receptors is an adult in good health.

This chain uses TRBV10-3 with TRBJ1-6; D call uncertain. CDR1 and CDR2 (germline): ENHRY, SYGVKD. Trimming took 0 bases from V and 7 from J, leaving 10 bases between them. The CDR3 consists of 15 residues. CDR3 nucleotide sequence: TGTGCCATCAGTGAGTCGGTAAGGGCCAATTCACCCCTCCACTTT. Translation gives CAISESVRANSPLHF.

The chain couples TRBV6-2 or TRBV6-3 to TRBJ1-4; D is uncertain. CDR3 length: 15 residues. Germline values: CDR1 MNHEY, CDR2 SVGEGT. V was shortened by 5 bases and J by 8 bases, with 18 bases between the two germline ends. The CDR3: CASSNTSPRAEKLFF. DNA of the CDR3: TGTGCCAGCAGTAACACCTCCCCGAGGGCCGAAAAACTGTTTTTT.

This chain uses TRBV6-1 with TRBJ2-1; TRBD2 might be the D (6 bases). The germline V and J ends were trimmed by 3 bases and 10 bases, with 10 bases remaining between them. CDR1 and CDR2 from the germline V gene are MNHNS and SASEGT. The CDR3 runs 12 residues. The CDR3 is CASSESGDEQFF. CDR3 bases: TGTGCCAGCAGTGAGTCGGGGGACGAGCAGTTCTTC.

The DNA of the CDR3 is TGCGCCAGCAGCCAAGACGCCGGTCTGACGGCGATCAGCAATCAGCCCCAGCATTTT. Residues: CASSQDAGLTAISNQPQHF. The J gene is TRBJ1-5, the V gene TRBV4-1; D remains ambiguous. Per the germline V gene, CDR1 is MGHRA and CDR2 is YSYEKL. The CDR3 is 19 amino acids. V was cut by 0 bases and J by 1 base, with 19 bases left in between.

The rearrangement uses TRBV11-2 and TRBJ1-6; the match to TRBD1 covers 7 bases. The CDR3 totals 16 residues. The V gene end was trimmed by 5 bases and the J gene end by 10 bases; junction bases not matched to a gene: 14. The germline V gene encodes CDR1 SGHAT and CDR2 FQNNGV. The DNA for the CDR3 is TGTGCCAGCAGCGTTACAGGGGACCTCCTTTGGTCACCCCTCCACTTT. Translation gives CASSVTGDLLWSPLHF.

This rearrangement joins TRBV5-4 to TRBJ1-3; a weak D match, TRBD1 (5 bases). The CDR3 has 14 amino acids. Trimming took off 7 bases at V and 2 bases at J, with 13 bases between the two ends. From germline, CDR1 is SGHNT and CDR2 YYREEE (reference sequence). CDR3 sequence: CASGGRETGNTIYF. The CDR3 region has the DNA TGTGCCAGCGGGGGGAGGGAGACTGGAAACACCATATATTTT.

DNA for the CDR3: TGTGCCAGCACCCGGGACAGCAACACCGGGGAGCTGTTTTTT. Its translation: CASTRDSNTGELFF. The chain recombines TRBV6-5 with TRBJ2-2; TRBD1 matches 7 bases. The trim removed 7 bases at V and 2 bases at J, leaving 4 bases unmatched. The CDR3 extends over 14 amino acids. The germline V gene has CDR1 MNHEY and CDR2 SVGAGI.

The V call is TRBV2, the J call TRBJ2-2, with 7 bases aligning to TRBD1. Germline V gene lookup returns CDR1 SNHLY and CDR2 FYNNEI. This CDR3 has 15 residues. V lost 5 bases and J lost 0; bases outside the gene matches: 3. CDR3 amino acids: CASSSGTANTGELFF. CDR3 in DNA: TGTGCCAGCAGTTCCGGGACAGCGAACACCGGGGAGCTGTTTTTT.

The chain recombines TRBV3-1 (or the pseudogene TRBV3-2) with TRBJ1-4; TRBD1 agrees at 9 bases. This CDR3 is 13 amino acids long. The trim removed 4 bases at V and 14 bases at J, leaving 8 bases unmatched. Per germline, CDR1 LGHDT and CDR2 YNNKEL (reference sequence). As DNA, the CDR3 is TGTGCCAGCAGCCGCCCAGGACAGGGGAGGCTGTTTTTT. This translates into CASSRPGQGRLFF.

This chain links TRBV7-3 with TRBJ2-3; D not resolved. Trimming stripped 6 bases from V and 2 bases from J, with 12 bases between. In germline, CDR1 is SGHTA, CDR2 FQGTGA. This CDR3 contains 14 residues. CDR3 coding DNA: TGTGCCAGCAGTTTTACCGCTCCCACAGATACGCAGTATTTT. This translates into CASSFTAPTDTQYF.

The chain is built from TRBV5-1 and TRBJ1-2; no clear D. Trimming took off 4 bases at V and 2 bases at J, with 15 bases between the two ends. CDR3 length: 15 residues. Germline V lookup: CDR1 SGHRS, CDR2 YFSETQ. CDR3: CASSPRGINNYGYTF. The CDR3 nucleotides are TGCGCCAGCAGCCCCCGTGGAATTAACAACTATGGCTACACCTTC.

Written as DNA, the CDR3 is TGTGCCAGCAGTTTAGAGCGTCACGACGAGCAGTACTTC. This codes for CASSLERHDEQYF. V gene TRBV12-3 or TRBV12-4 combines with J gene TRBJ2-7; D gene uncertain. V shed 1 base and J shed 5 bases, with 9 bases lying between them. The CDR3 runs to 13 residues.

CDR3 sequence (DNA): TGTGCCAGCAGTGAACAGAGGTGGCAAGTCTACGAGCAGTACTTC. Amino acids: CASSEQRWQVYEQYF. The chain joins TRBV6-1 to TRBJ2-7, with no clear D. Germline values: CDR1 MNHNS, CDR2 SASEGT. This CDR3 spans 15 amino acids. Between the trimmed V and J ends, which lost 2 bases and 3 bases, there was a span of 14 bases.

The chain links TRBV11-1 to TRBJ2-2; D gene unclear. The CDR3 sequence is 14 residues long. Germline V CDR1 and CDR2: SGHAT, FQDESV (reference sequence). V was shortened by 5 bases and J by 0 bases, with 7 bases between the two germline ends. CDR3 in amino acids: CASSPTSNTGELFF. The DNA of the CDR3 is TGTGCCAGCAGCCCGACATCGAACACCGGGGAGCTGTTTTTT.

The chain has TRBV6-2 or TRBV6-3 and TRBJ1-2; no clear D. V lost 4 bases and J 4 bases, leaving 10 bases between the germline ends. CDR3 size: 13 residues. Germline V CDR1 and CDR2: MNHEY, SVGEGT. The CDR3 reads CASSSSGSYGYTF. The CDR3 DNA reads as TGTGCCAGCAGTTCCTCTGGGAGCTATGGCTACACCTTC.

This clone occurred a few times. The gene calls are TRBV4-3 and TRBJ2-1; 13 bases line up with TRBD2. The CDR3 is 14 residues long. The V segment lost 0 bases and the J segment 14 bases; nucleotides outside the gene matches: 4. Per the germline V gene, CDR1 is LGHNA and CDR2 is YSLEER. In DNA, the CDR3 is TGCGCCAGCAGCCAAGACCAGACTAGCGGGGGGAAGTTCTTC. Residues: CASSQDQTSGGKFF.

Here the CDR3 reads CAWAISGNTIYF. For the CDR3, the DNA is TGTGCCTGGGCAATTTCTGGAAACACCATATATTTT. The chain recombines TRBV30 with TRBJ1-3, with D hard to call. The CDR3 spans 12 residues. V was pared by 5 bases and J by 1 base, with 6 bases between. Germline V lookup: CDR1 GTSNPN, CDR2 SVGIG (reference sequence).

This rearrangement joins TRBV6-5 to TRBJ1-2; D unresolved. CDR1 and CDR2 from the germline V gene are MNHEY and SVGAGI. Between the trimmed V and J ends, which lost 5 bases and 8 bases, there was a span of 12 bases. The CDR3 has 12 amino acids. CDR3: CASSLGVSGYTF. The CDR3 nucleotides read TGTGCCAGCAGTCTAGGAGTATCCGGCTACACCTTC.